The 10 T cell receptor beta chains below were found in one sample sequenced in a study of blood T cell repertoires in COVID-19. Repertoires were generated with immunoSEQ multiplex PCR, while TCRdb's copy carries only in-frame clones and drops some. The sample shows about 210,000 clones, over 80% of them seen only once. Sequenced input: peripheral blood. The receptors derive from a woman aged 60-70 years with COVID-19, enrolled during active disease.

The chain has TRBV6-2 or TRBV6-3 and TRBJ2-3; tentatively, D is TRBD2 (6 bases). The CDR3 runs to 15 residues. Germline V CDR1 and CDR2: MNHEY, SVGEGT. V lost 4 bases to trimming and J lost 2 bases, with 13 bases between them. The chain's CDR3 is CASSWDSPDTDTQYF. CDR3 DNA: TGTGCCAGCAGTTGGGACTCCCCTGACACAGATACGCAGTATTTT.

The rearrangement links TRBV18 to TRBJ2-5; D may be TRBD2 (5 bases). The V gene lost 6 bases and the J gene lost 5 bases, with 13 bases spanning the gap. Germline loops: CDR1 KGHSH, CDR2 LQKENI. CDR3 length equals 13 residues. CDR3 loop: CASSPSPGETQYF. CDR3 coding DNA: TGTGCCAGCTCGCCATCCCCGGGGGAGACCCAGTACTTC.

V usage is TRBV7-9 and J usage is TRBJ1-2; 11 bases match TRBD1. The CDR3 runs 16 residues. Germline V gene sequence: CDR1 SEHNR, CDR2 FQNEAQ (reference sequence). Trimming at V came to 3 bases and at J to 9 bases, leaving 12 bases not matched to a gene. This chain's CDR3 is CASSLLPGQGEGSYTF. The CDR3 DNA follows: TGTGCCAGCAGCTTGCTCCCGGGACAGGGGGAAGGTAGCTACACCTTC.

The chain has TRBV11-2 and TRBJ1-4; 8 nucleotides align to TRBD1. J was trimmed by 0 bases and V by 1 base; bases with no gene match: 1. CDR1 and CDR2 from the germline V gene are SGHAT and FQNNGV. This CDR3 region has 16 residues. CDR3 loop: CASSLGTGPTNEKLFF. The CDR3 region has the DNA TGTGCCAGCAGCTTAGGGACAGGGCCAACTAATGAAAAACTGTTTTTT.

The gene calls are TRBV9 and TRBJ1-2, with D perhaps TRBD1 (5 bases). The germline gives CDR1 SGDLS, CDR2 YYNGEE. This CDR3 region has 15 residues. V was pared by 0 bases and J by 3 bases, with 12 bases between. This CDR3 reads CASSVAGGEDYGYTF. CDR3 nucleotide sequence: TGTGCCAGCAGCGTAGCGGGGGGGGAAGACTATGGCTACACCTTC.

This clone was picked up a small number of times. The chain couples TRBV12-3 or TRBV12-4 to TRBJ1-3; maybe TRBD1 (6 bases). This CDR3 is built from 13 residues. The V gene lost 6 bases and the J gene lost 2 bases, with 8 bases spanning the gap. CDR3 loop: CASRSGAGNTIYF. The CDR3 bases are TGTGCCAGCAGGTCAGGGGCTGGAAACACCATATATTTT.

The chain combines TRBV6-5 with TRBJ1-5; possible D gene TRBD1, 5 bases. Trimming removed 8 bases from V and 3 bases from J, with 11 bases in between. Germline CDR1 reads MNHEY; CDR2 reads SVGAGI. This CDR3 has 13 amino acids. The CDR3 DNA follows: TGTGCCAGCCGTACAGGTAACAATCAGCCCCAGCATTTT. Its protein is CASRTGNNQPQHF.

This rearrangement joins TRBV19 to TRBJ1-1; 7 nucleotides line up with TRBD1. CDR3 length: 14 residues. V lost 3 bases, J lost 4 bases, and 5 bases stayed unmatched. Germline-derived CDR1 and CDR2 are LNHDA and SQIVND (reference sequence). CDR3 nucleotide sequence: TGTGCCAGTAGTATCAACAGGGGTGGCACTGAAGCTTTCTTT. Amino acids: CASSINRGGTEAFF.

V and J are TRBV6-5 and TRBJ2-7; 7 bases align to TRBD1. Looked up from germline, CDR1 is MNHEY and CDR2 is SVGAGI. The V segment lost 5 bases and the J segment 7 bases; nucleotides outside the gene matches: 8. The CDR3 runs 13 residues. CDR3 sequence (DNA): TGTGCCAGCAGTCTTTACAGGGGCGAAGAGCAGTACTTC. This gives the protein CASSLYRGEEQYF.

The chain combines TRBV5-6 with TRBJ2-3; TRBD1 aligns across 9 bases. V lost 4 bases and J lost 3; bases outside the gene matches: 6. Germline V lookup: CDR1 SGHDT, CDR2 YYEEEE. The CDR3 is made up of 15 amino acids. The CDR3 nucleotides are TGTGCCAGCAGCAACCGGGACAGGGTAACAGATACGCAGTATTTT. This codes for CASSNRDRVTDTQYF.